These 14 T cell receptor beta chains were sequenced from one sample in a study of T-cell reconstitution after alpha-beta-depleted transplantation in children. Preparing the TCRbeta library involved the use of unique molecular identifiers. A single record per CDR3 protein comes from TCRdb applying MiXCR to the PCR reads. The sample consists of about a million distinct CDR3 sequences, roughly 31% of them appearing once. Sequenced material: PBMCs, mostly from graft donor cells, taken 360 days after TCRalphabeta/CD19-depleted stem cell transplant. Receptor source: a boy younger than two who had a stem cell transplant for SCID, so the T cells may come from the graft donor.

This clonotype has only a few counts. The chain employs TRBV9 and TRBJ2-2, with D uncertain. The CDR3 consists of 15 residues. CDR1 SGDLS and CDR2 YYNGEE come from the germline V gene. V lost 0 bases, J lost 4 bases, and 10 bases lay in between. The CDR3 loop is CASSVDLSTTGELFF. The CDR3, as DNA: TGTGCCAGCAGCGTAGATCTTTCGACCACCGGGGAGCTGTTTTTT.

This clonotype was seen a few times. The chain carries TRBV12-3 or TRBV12-4 and TRBJ1-1, with a tentative D call TRBD1 (5 bases). Trimming stripped 5 bases from V and 0 bases from J, with 10 bases between. This CDR3 is 14 amino acids long. The CDR3 bases are TGTGCCAGCAGTAATCCGGGACTGAACACTGAAGCTTTCTTT. Protein: CASSNPGLNTEAFF.

The chain combines TRBV28 with TRBJ2-3; 9 nucleotides line up with TRBD2. This CDR3 is 15 amino acids long. V lost 3 bases to trimming and J lost 7 bases; unmatched junction nucleotides: 8. Germline V lookup: CDR1 MDHEN, CDR2 SYDVKM. The CDR3 DNA is TGTGCCAGCAGTTTCCTTAGCGGGGGACGCCATACGCAGTATTTT. This encodes CASSFLSGGRHTQYF.

This chain joins TRBV12-3 or TRBV12-4 and TRBJ2-2, with 7 bases that match TRBD1. V lost 2 bases to trimming and J lost 4 bases; unmatched junction nucleotides: 7. CDR3 length: 16 residues. As DNA, the CDR3 is TGTGCCAGCAGTTTAAGGGGGCAGTCGGGCACCGGGGAGCTGTTTTTT. Its translation: CASSLRGQSGTGELFF.

This clonotype has a handful of counts. CDR3 DNA: TGTGCCAGCAGTTTAGGCCCGCTGACTAGCCTCCTACAAGAGACCCAGTACTTC. Protein sequence: CASSLGPLTSLLQETQYF. The chain carries TRBV12-3 or TRBV12-4 and TRBJ2-5; 7 nucleotides align to TRBD2. With 1 base clipped from V and 2 bases from J, the junction kept 13 bases outside the gene matches. This CDR3 is 18 amino acids long.

J is TRBJ1-5 and V is TRBV6-5; TRBD1 is a possible D gene (5 bases). Germline CDR1 and CDR2: MNHEY and SVGAGI. There are 13 residues in the CDR3. V gave up 0 bases and J gave up 14 bases, with 14 bases separating them. The CDR3 sequence is CASSYSKRQRKHF. CDR3 coding DNA: TGTGCCAGCAGTTACTCCAAGAGACAGAGAAAGCATTTT.

The rearrangement joins TRBV15 to TRBJ1-1, with D possibly TRBD1 on 5 matching bases. This CDR3 has 15 residues. The germline V gene encodes CDR1 LNHNV and CDR2 YYDKDF (reference sequence). Deletions cut 0 bases from V and 1 base from J, with 9 bases between. The CDR3 loop is CATSRDYGGNTEAFF. The DNA of the CDR3 is TGTGCCACCAGCAGAGATTACGGGGGGAACACTGAAGCTTTCTTT.

The chain couples TRBV2 to TRBJ1-1; 9 bases line up with TRBD1. Germline CDR1 reads SNHLY; CDR2 reads FYNNEI. The J segment lost 9 bases and the V segment lost 5 bases, leaving 10 bases of the junction unmatched. CDR3 length equals 14 residues. The CDR3 sequence: CASSPVGQGPKAFF. The DNA of the CDR3 is TGTGCCAGCAGTCCCGTGGGACAGGGACCTAAAGCTTTCTTT.

V and J are TRBV28 and TRBJ1-4; no firm D call. The CDR3 consists of 16 residues. V was cut by 2 bases and J by 7 bases, with 17 bases left in between. The germline V gene encodes CDR1 MDHEN and CDR2 SYDVKM. The CDR3 sequence: CASSLIGDIAVEKLFF. CDR3 coding DNA: TGTGCCAGCAGTTTAATCGGAGACATCGCAGTTGAAAAACTGTTTTTT.

This clonotype turned up a few times. The chain joins TRBV10-2 to TRBJ2-7; TRBD1 matches at 8 bases. Germline V gene lookup returns CDR1 WSHSY and CDR2 SAAADI. The trim removed 8 bases at V and 5 bases at J, leaving 8 bases unmatched. This CDR3 region has 13 residues. CDR3 region: CASWRTGRHEQYF. Written as DNA, the CDR3 is TGCGCCAGCTGGAGGACAGGGCGCCACGAGCAGTACTTC.

A few counts support this clonotype. V usage is TRBV7-6 and J usage is TRBJ2-2; 8 bases fit TRBD1. CDR1 SGHVS and CDR2 FNYEAQ come from the germline V gene. With 4 bases clipped from V and 1 base from J, the junction kept 8 bases outside the gene matches. The CDR3 loop spans 17 amino acids. CDR3 sequence: CASSYYYGTGNTGELFF. In nucleotides, the CDR3 is TGTGCCAGCAGCTACTATTACGGGACAGGGAACACCGGGGAGCTGTTTTTT.

This chain joins TRBV19 and TRBJ1-1; D is undetermined. CDR3 length: 14 residues. V shed 5 bases and J shed 4 bases, with 14 bases lying between them. The V gene's germline CDR1 is LNHDA and CDR2 SQIVND (reference sequence). CDR3 region: CASSPGRTGTEAFF. The CDR3 DNA reads TGTGCCAGTAGTCCGGGTCGAACGGGCACTGAAGCTTTCTTT.

The chain recombines TRBV5-1 with TRBJ2-3; D remains unclear. The CDR3 consists of 16 residues. The germline V and J ends were trimmed by 1 base and 0 bases, with 12 bases remaining between them. Germline CDR1 reads SGHRS; CDR2 reads YFSETQ. The CDR3 loop reads CASSLKGWASTDTQYF. The DNA for the CDR3 is TGCGCCAGCAGCTTGAAAGGTTGGGCTAGCACAGATACGCAGTATTTT.

This clonotype has more than one count but fewer than ten. This sequence joins TRBV28 and TRBJ2-7; no clear D gene. The CDR3 runs to 13 residues. Between the trimmed V and J ends, which lost 3 bases and 1 base, there was a span of 7 bases. CDR1 and CDR2 from the germline V gene are MDHEN and SYDVKM. The CDR3, as DNA: TGTGCCAGCAGTTTTATCGGATCCTACGAGCAGTACTTC. This gives the protein CASSFIGSYEQYF.